What follows are 30 T cell receptor beta chains derived from one specimen sequenced in a study of PD-1 blockade in classical Hodgkin lymphoma. Exposure to brentuximab vedotin varied, and each patient had relapsed following autologous stem cell transplantation. Method: immunoSEQ multiplex PCR; TCRdb's copy keeps in-frame clones and lacks some. The sample carries some 38,000 clones, approximately 80% recorded once. The starting material was peripheral blood mononuclear cells (PBMCs), obtained at baseline. These receptors were obtained from a human donor with classical Hodgkin lymphoma.

The chain combines TRBV19 with TRBJ1-1, with 7 bases fitting TRBD1. CDR3 length: 15 amino acids. Looked up from germline, CDR1 is LNHDA and CDR2 is SQIVND (reference sequence). J was trimmed by 1 base and V by 3 bases; bases with no gene match: 5. Here the CDR3 DNA reads TGTGCCAGTAGTATCACACAGGGGAGGAACACTGAAGCTTTCTTT. Protein: CASSITQGRNTEAFF.

The table lists this clone with many counts. The chain couples TRBV6-5 to TRBJ2-5; 9 bases match TRBD1. Trimming at V came to 2 bases and at J to 5 bases, leaving 6 bases not matched to a gene. The CDR3 runs to 15 residues. Germline lookup yields CDR1 MNHEY and CDR2 SVGAGI. The CDR3 coding sequence is TGTGCCAGCAGTTACCTACAGGGGGCCGGTGAGACCCAGTACTTC. Amino acid sequence: CASSYLQGAGETQYF.

In nucleotides, the CDR3 is TGTGCCAGCTCCCCCGACAGGGAGGAAAAACTGTTTTTT. Amino acids: CASSPDREEKLFF. This chain links TRBV18 with TRBJ1-4; TRBD1 matches 7 bases. The CDR3 length is 13 residues. The V and J ends lost 6 bases and 8 bases, in that order; junction bases with no gene match: 6. Germline CDR1 is KGHSH and CDR2 is LQKENI.

The CDR3 sequence is CASSHATSGPYTQYF. The CDR3 nucleotides are TGTGCCAGCAGCCACGCGACCTCGGGGCCCTATACGCAGTATTTT. The chain joins TRBV7-8 to TRBJ2-3; D tentatively reads TRBD1 or TRBD2 (5 bases each). The germline V gene has CDR1 SGHVS and CDR2 FQNEAQ. Trimming took off 5 bases at V and 7 bases at J, with 19 bases between the two ends. CDR3 length: 15 residues.

V is TRBV18 and J is TRBJ2-1, with D hard to call. This CDR3 has 14 residues. The germline gives CDR1 KGHSH, CDR2 LQKENI. V was trimmed by 2 bases and J by 4 bases, leaving 9 bases between them. CDR3 region: CASSPGEGYNEQFF. In DNA form, the CDR3 reads TGTGCCAGCTCACCAGGCGAAGGGTACAATGAGCAGTTCTTC.

The chain has TRBV28 and TRBJ1-2; D possibly corresponds to TRBD1 (6 bases). Trimming cost V 7 bases and J 8 bases, with 17 bases left between them. There are 13 residues in the CDR3. From germline, CDR1 is MDHEN and CDR2 SYDVKM. The CDR3 sequence is CASTPPWGTGYTF. CDR3 nucleotides: TGTGCCAGCACCCCTCCGTGGGGGACAGGCTACACCTTC.

The rearrangement links TRBV4-3 to TRBJ1-2; 7 bases are a match to TRBD1. Germline lookup yields CDR1 LGHNA and CDR2 YSLEER. This CDR3 has 16 amino acids. V lost 0 bases and J lost 0; bases outside the gene matches: 4. The CDR3 coding sequence is TGCGCCAGCAGCCAAGAGTACGGACAGGCTAACTATGGCTACACCTTC. It specifies CASSQEYGQANYGYTF.

V usage is TRBV4-2 and J usage is TRBJ2-7; tentative D call: TRBD2 (6 bases). The CDR3 runs 17 residues. V gave up 5 bases and J gave up 1 base, with 21 bases separating them. Germline-derived CDR1 and CDR2 are LGHNA and YNFKEQ. The chain's CDR3 is CASSFPGRLAQSYEQYF. The CDR3 nucleotides read TGTGCCAGCAGCTTCCCAGGGAGGTTAGCGCAGTCCTACGAGCAGTACTTC.

The CDR3, as DNA: TGCGCCAGCAGCTTGGGAGTGGCCAGACTGACCTCTGGGGCCAACGTCCTGACTTTC. As protein: CASSLGVARLTSGANVLTF. The V call is TRBV5-1, the J call TRBJ2-6; D unresolved. Deletions cut 0 bases from V and 0 bases from J, with 16 bases between. This CDR3 region has 19 residues. Germline-derived CDR1 and CDR2 are SGHRS and YFSETQ.

This chain uses TRBV4-2 with TRBJ2-2; the match to TRBD2 covers 13 bases. After removal of 4 bases from V and 7 bases from J, the junction contained 12 bases not matched to a gene. In germline, CDR1 is LGHNA, CDR2 YNFKEQ. The CDR3 length is 18 residues. This CDR3 reads CASSPTIGTSGTNGELFF. In DNA, the CDR3 is TGTGCCAGCAGCCCTACGATTGGGACTAGCGGGACAAACGGGGAGCTGTTTTTT.

This rearrangement joins TRBV7-2 to TRBJ2-7; tentative D call: TRBD2 (6 bases). This CDR3 comprises 14 residues. Germline V gene lookup returns CDR1 SGHTA and CDR2 FQGNSA. Trimming pared 1 base from V and 6 bases from J, leaving 13 bases between. The CDR3, as DNA: TGTGCCAGCAGCTTAGTAGGGTGGGAGGCCGAGCAGTACTTC. The encoded protein is CASSLVGWEAEQYF. Complete variable domain (other parts from reference TRBV7-2 and TRBJ2-7): GAGVSQSPSNKVTEKGKDVELRCDPISGHTALYWYRQSLGQGLEFLIYFQGNSAPDKSGLPSDRFSAERTGGSVSTLTIQRTQQEDSAVYLCASSLVGWEAEQYFGPGTRLTVT.

The chain links TRBV6-4 to TRBJ1-1, with TRBD1 as a possible D gene (6 bases). The V end lost 2 bases, the J end lost 4 bases, and 8 bases lay between the germline ends. The CDR3 length is 13 residues. Germline V CDR1 and CDR2: MRHNA, SNTAGT. The DNA for the CDR3 is TGTGCCAGCAGTGACACAGGGACCACTGAAGCTTTCTTT. Amino acids: CASSDTGTTEAFF.

The gene calls are TRBV28 and TRBJ2-3; TRBD1 aligns across 9 bases. In germline, CDR1 is MDHEN, CDR2 SYDVKM. The CDR3 is 16 residues long. V shed 2 bases, J shed 3 bases, and the junction held 6 bases outside the gene matches. Written as DNA, the CDR3 is TGTGCCAGCAGTTTAGGGCCGGGACAGGGTACAGATACGCAGTATTTT. Translating it yields CASSLGPGQGTDTQYF.

This chain joins TRBV6-5 and TRBJ1-1; 8 positions agree with TRBD1. J gave up 3 bases and V 4 bases, and 7 bases lay outside the gene matches. CDR1 is MNHEY, CDR2 SVGAGI, per germline. The CDR3 runs 15 residues. CDR3 nucleotide sequence: TGTGCCAGCAGTTCGTTGAGCAGGGGGCACACTGAAGCTTTCTTT. Translating it yields CASSSLSRGHTEAFF.

The rearrangement links TRBV4-3 to TRBJ2-2, with D hard to call. The CDR3 spans 18 residues. Germline CDR1 LGHNA, CDR2 YSLEER. V lost 0 bases and J lost 6, with 20 bases in between. DNA for the CDR3: TGCGCCAGCAGCCAAGAGGCCACAAGGCTCCTAACCTCCGGGGAGCTGTTTTTT. It yields the protein CASSQEATRLLTSGELFF.

The chain links TRBV4-3 to TRBJ2-5; D gene uncertain. The germline V and J ends were trimmed by 1 base and 5 bases, with 14 bases remaining between them. CDR3 length equals 15 residues. CDR1 LGHNA and CDR2 YSLEER come from the germline V gene. The CDR3 region has the DNA TGCGCCAGCAGCCAAGCGGCAAGACCAGCGGAGACCCAGTACTTC. This sequence encodes CASSQAARPAETQYF.

The rearrangement links TRBV7-2 to TRBJ2-7; TRBD1 matches at 10 bases. The CDR3 runs 11 residues. V lost 10 bases to trimming and J lost 7 bases; unmatched junction nucleotides: 4. From germline, CDR1 is SGHTA and CDR2 FQGNSA. CDR3 residues: CATDRGQEQYF. In DNA, the CDR3 is TGTGCCACTGACAGGGGGCAAGAGCAGTACTTC. Complete variable domain (other parts from reference TRBV7-2 and TRBJ2-7): GAGVSQSPSNKVTEKGKDVELRCDPISGHTALYWYRQSLGQGLEFLIYFQGNSAPDKSGLPSDRFSAERTGGSVSTLTIQRTQQEDSAVYLCATDRGQEQYFGPGTRLTVT.

This clone was seen a handful of times. The J gene is TRBJ2-4, the V gene TRBV6-5; no reliable D call. The CDR3 extends over 13 amino acids. CDR1 and CDR2 from the germline V gene are MNHEY and SVGAGI. Trimming removed 7 bases from V and 5 bases from J, with 12 bases in between. DNA for the CDR3: TGTGCCAGCACCGGATTCCCCCAAAACATTCAGTACTTC. Translated, it gives CASTGFPQNIQYF.

V gene TRBV15 combines with J gene TRBJ2-3, with D unclear. Germline V CDR1 and CDR2: LNHNV, YYDKDF (reference sequence). The length of the CDR3 is 18 residues. Deletions cut 0 bases from V and 3 bases from J, with 19 bases between. In nucleotides, the CDR3 is TGTGCCACCAGCAGAGACAAGTCCTACTTTCCCCTTACAGATACGCAGTATTTT. It specifies CATSRDKSYFPLTDTQYF.

The chain recombines TRBV6-5 with TRBJ2-7, with D tentatively TRBD1 or TRBD2 (5 bases each). Germline CDR1 and CDR2: MNHEY and SVGAGI. The CDR3 runs 14 residues. V was cut by 6 bases and J by 2 bases, with 14 bases left in between. CDR3 nucleotide sequence: TGTGCCAGCAGACTAATGGGGACCACCTACGAGCAGTACTTC. Translation: CASRLMGTTYEQYF.

This chain uses TRBV20-1 with TRBJ2-1; D not certain. Germline V lookup: CDR1 DFQATT, CDR2 SNEGSKA (reference sequence). Trimming left V 5 bases short and J 7 bases short, with 9 bases between. The CDR3 loop spans 11 amino acids. The CDR3 reads CSALPGNEQFF. CDR3 DNA sequence: TGCAGTGCTCTCCCCGGGAATGAGCAGTTCTTC.

The chain couples TRBV7-8 to TRBJ2-5, with 8 bases matching TRBD2. Near its end, the DNA agrees better with TRBJ2-7, so the J call may be wrong. CDR1 is SGHVS, CDR2 FQNEAQ, per germline. CDR3 length: 16 amino acids. CDR3: CASSDPRGSGSYEQYF. The CDR3 DNA follows: TGTGCCAGCAGCGACCCGAGGGGCAGCGGGAGTTACGAGCAGTACTTC.

CDR3 in DNA: TGCGCCAGCAGCGAAGTAGCGGGAGGGCCGGGCACCGGGGAGCTGTTTTTT. Translation: CASSEVAGGPGTGELFF. The V call is TRBV5-1, the J call TRBJ2-2; 11 nucleotides agree with TRBD2. Germline assignment: CDR1 SGHRS and CDR2 YFSETQ. The CDR3 runs 17 residues. After removal of 4 bases from V and 4 bases from J, the junction contained 9 bases not matched to a gene.

This clone was counted a single time. The chain uses TRBV28 and TRBJ1-6; TRBD1 matches 7 bases. With V trimmed by 4 bases and J by 7 bases, 4 bases remained unmatched. The CDR3 is 14 amino acids. Per germline, CDR1 MDHEN and CDR2 SYDVKM. CDR3 sequence reads: CASSSGGGNSPLHF. The CDR3 DNA reads as TGTGCCAGCAGTTCAGGGGGGGGGAATTCACCCCTCCACTTT.

There are a few counts of this clone. The rearrangement links TRBV6-4 to TRBJ1-1, with TRBD1 matching 8 bases. V was clipped by 3 bases and J by 1 base; unmatched bases: 1. The CDR3 covers 14 residues. CDR1 is MRHNA and CDR2 is SNTAGT in the germline V gene. CDR3 residues: CASSEGQENTEAFF. The CDR3 DNA sequence: TGTGCCAGCAGTGAGGGACAGGAGAACACTGAAGCTTTCTTT.

This clone was seen just once. This rearrangement joins TRBV5-1 to TRBJ2-3; D possibly matches TRBD1 or TRBD2 (5 bases each). Germline V CDR1 and CDR2: SGHRS, YFSETQ. CDR3 length equals 16 residues. V was cut by 0 bases and J by 4 bases, with 15 bases left in between. CDR3: CASSLAGPIVADTQYF. CDR3 sequence (DNA): TGCGCCAGCAGCTTGGCGGGGCCCATTGTCGCAGATACGCAGTATTTT.

This chain connects TRBV28 to TRBJ1-2; D is perhaps TRBD1 (6 bases). In germline, CDR1 is MDHEN, CDR2 SYDVKM. This CDR3 has 14 residues. Trimming left V 6 bases short and J 4 bases short, with 15 bases between. For the CDR3, the DNA is TGTGCCAGCAGGACCGGCGCACAGGGCTATGGCTACACCTTC. Translating it yields CASRTGAQGYGYTF.

This sequence joins TRBV5-5 and TRBJ2-2; 8 nucleotides align to TRBD2. This CDR3 is 16 amino acids long. The V and J ends lost 4 bases and 2 bases, in that order; junction bases with no gene match: 7. Germline values: CDR1 SGHKS, CDR2 YYEKEE (reference sequence). CDR3 nucleotide sequence: TGTGCCAGCAGCCCCGTTAGCGGGATCAACACCGGGGAGCTGTTTTTT. It is translated as CASSPVSGINTGELFF.

The rearrangement joins TRBV5-8 to TRBJ1-1; TRBD1 is a possible D gene (5 bases). This CDR3 has 14 amino acids. V lost 4 bases and J 5 bases, leaving 15 bases between the germline ends. CDR1 is SGHTS and CDR2 is YDEGEE in the germline V gene. CDR3 sequence reads: CASSAGLAQTEAFF. The CDR3 nucleotides are TGTGCCAGCAGCGCGGGACTAGCCCAAACTGAAGCTTTCTTT.

This clone was observed a few times. The chain combines TRBV28 with TRBJ2-1; TRBD1 might be the D (6 bases). V dropped 2 bases and J dropped 10 bases, with 15 bases sitting between them. Germline CDR1 and CDR2: MDHEN and SYDVKM. This CDR3 spans 14 amino acids. This chain's CDR3 is CASSLNRAGREQFF. CDR3 bases: TGTGCCAGCAGTTTAAACAGGGCTGGTAGGGAGCAGTTCTTC. Complete variable domain (other parts from reference TRBV28 and TRBJ2-1): DVKVTQSSRYLVKRTGEKVFLECVQDMDHENMFWYRQDPGLGLRLIYFSYDVKMKEKGDIPEGYSVSREKKERFSLILESASTNQTSMYLCASSLNRAGREQFFGPGTRLTVL.